This T cell receptor (beta chain) was identified during a study of T cell repertoires in cytomegalovirus infection. Background on the study: The public TCR beta signatures pointed to both CMV infection and matching HLA type.

Study-wide results and limits: The study found HLA-C-restricted CMV-specific TCR beta clonotypes dominating the ex vivo response. Identification of carriers of CMV plus the relevant HLA was performed using cumulative public TCR beta family frequency.

TCRdb fed the reads into MiXCR, producing one record per CDR3 protein. The table records around 180,000 distinct CDR3 sequences, roughly 28% of them present only once. A note on this clonotype: What it binds is not known.

This receptor was identified in a human donor in good health (CMV status not recorded). Some clones in this sample may be carry-over from other donors' samples. Sequenced: PBMCs.

The chain's CDR3 is CASNSDSFYEKLFF. For the CDR3, the DNA is TGTGCCAGTAACTCTGACAGCTTTTATGAAAAACTGTTTTTT. This sequence joins TRBV19 and TRBJ1-4; possible D gene TRBD1, 5 bases. V shed 7 bases and J shed 6 bases, with 15 bases lying between them. The CDR3 has 14 residues. CDR1 is LNHDA and CDR2 is SQIVND in the germline V gene (reference sequence).